This T cell receptor (beta chain) was recorded in a study of tumor-infiltrating lymphocytes in primary liver carcinoma. Study overall: Primary liver carcinoma in the patients was surgically resected. Tumor lesions were T1-T3 N0M0 and spanned about 4.2 to 10 cm.

This clonotype was counted between two and nine times. Germline DNA was extracted too, while blood RNA derived from unsorted whole blood. The junction had 6 bases not matched to a gene; V was cut back by 4 bases and J by 7 bases. This CDR3 region has 13 residues. The germline CDR1 and CDR2 sequences are SGHAT and FQNNGV. The authors made TCR beta cDNA from approximately 500 ng total RNA with a constant-region primer. Construction of TCR beta libraries relied on three successive nested multiplex PCR rounds employing slightly modified ARM-PCR. Rounds one and two of PCR, each of 10 cycles, were primed with TRBV1-TRBV30 forward primers and a C-beta reverse primer. TCRdb analysed the multiplex PCR reads with MiXCR anew, one entry per CDR3 protein. This repertoire shows fewer than 350,000 distinct CDR3 sequences, more than 55% found once; its top ten account for roughly 8.6%.

This receptor was obtained from a man aged 40-50 years with primary liver carcinoma and hepatitis B virus infection. The chain recombines TRBV11-2 with TRBJ1-1; 7 bases map to TRBD1. Sequences were obtained from peripheral blood. CDR3 loop: CASSSTGLSEAFF. The CDR3 nucleotides are TGTGCCAGCAGCTCGACAGGGCTGAGTGAAGCTTTCTTT. The full variable domain, with the rest looked up from reference TRBV11-2 and TRBJ1-1, is EAGVAQSPRYKIIEKRQSVAFWCNPISGHATLYWYQQILGQGPKLLIQFQNNGVVDDSQLPKDRFSAERLKGVDSTLKIQPAKLEDSAVYLCASSSTGLSEAFFGQGTRLTVV.